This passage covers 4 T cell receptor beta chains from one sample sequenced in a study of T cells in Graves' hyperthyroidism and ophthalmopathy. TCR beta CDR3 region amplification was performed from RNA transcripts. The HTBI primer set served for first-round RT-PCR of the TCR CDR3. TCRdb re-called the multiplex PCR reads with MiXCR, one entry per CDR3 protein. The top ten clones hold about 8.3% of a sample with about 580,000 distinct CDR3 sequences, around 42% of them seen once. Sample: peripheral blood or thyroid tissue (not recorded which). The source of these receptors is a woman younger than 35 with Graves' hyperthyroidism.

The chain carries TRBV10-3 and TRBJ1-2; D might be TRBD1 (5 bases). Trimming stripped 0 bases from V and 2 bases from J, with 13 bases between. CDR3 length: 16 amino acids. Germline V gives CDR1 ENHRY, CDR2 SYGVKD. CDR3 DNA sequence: TGTGCCATCAGTGAGTCAGGGGACGTTGAAAACTATGGCTACACCTTC. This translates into CAISESGDVENYGYTF.

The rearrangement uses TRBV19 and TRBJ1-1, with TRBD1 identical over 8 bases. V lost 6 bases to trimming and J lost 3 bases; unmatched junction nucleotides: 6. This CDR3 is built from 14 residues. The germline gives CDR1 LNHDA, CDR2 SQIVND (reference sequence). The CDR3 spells CASSKQGEDTEAFF. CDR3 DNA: TGTGCCAGTAGCAAACAGGGGGAGGACACTGAAGCTTTCTTT.

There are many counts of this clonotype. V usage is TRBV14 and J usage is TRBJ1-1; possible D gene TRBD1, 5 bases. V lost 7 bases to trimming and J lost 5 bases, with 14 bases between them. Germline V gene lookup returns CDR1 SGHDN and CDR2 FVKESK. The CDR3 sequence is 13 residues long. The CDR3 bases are TGTGCCAGCACCCACGGGGGGGGAACTGAAGCTTTCTTT. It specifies CASTHGGGTEAFF. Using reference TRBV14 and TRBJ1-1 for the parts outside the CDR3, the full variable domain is EAGVTQFPSHSVIEKGQTVTLRCDPISGHDNLYWYRRVMGKEIKFLLHFVKESKQDESGMPNNRFLAERTGGTYSTLKVQPAELEDSGVYFCASTHGGGTEAFFGQGTRLTVV.

CDR3 loop: CAISNGVSGANVLTF. In nucleotides, the CDR3 is TGTGCCATCAGCAACGGCGTCTCTGGGGCCAACGTCCTGACTTTC. The V gene is TRBV10-3, the J gene TRBJ2-6; D unclear. V lost 6 bases to trimming and J lost 0 bases, with 9 bases between them. CDR1 is ENHRY and CDR2 is SYGVKD in the germline V gene. This CDR3 contains 15 residues.